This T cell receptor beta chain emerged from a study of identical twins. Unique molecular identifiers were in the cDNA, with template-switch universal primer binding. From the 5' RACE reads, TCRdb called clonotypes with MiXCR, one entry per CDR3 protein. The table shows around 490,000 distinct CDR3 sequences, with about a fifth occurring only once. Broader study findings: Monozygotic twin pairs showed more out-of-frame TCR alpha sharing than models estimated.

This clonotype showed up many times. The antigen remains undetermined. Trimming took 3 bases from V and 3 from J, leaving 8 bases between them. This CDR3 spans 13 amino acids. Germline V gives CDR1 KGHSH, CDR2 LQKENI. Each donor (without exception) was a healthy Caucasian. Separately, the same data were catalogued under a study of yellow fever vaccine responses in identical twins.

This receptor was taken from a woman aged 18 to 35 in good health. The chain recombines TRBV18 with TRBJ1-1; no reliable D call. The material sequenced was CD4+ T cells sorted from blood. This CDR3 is CASSPTRDTEAFF. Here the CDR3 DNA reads TGTGCCAGCTCACCTACTAGAGACACTGAAGCTTTCTTT. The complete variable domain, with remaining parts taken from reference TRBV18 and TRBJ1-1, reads NAGVMQNPRHLVRRRGQEARLRCSPMKGHSHVYWYRQLPEEGLKFMVYLQKENIIDESGMPKERFSAEFPKEGPSILRIQQVVRGDSAAYFCASSPTRDTEAFFGQGTRLTVV.